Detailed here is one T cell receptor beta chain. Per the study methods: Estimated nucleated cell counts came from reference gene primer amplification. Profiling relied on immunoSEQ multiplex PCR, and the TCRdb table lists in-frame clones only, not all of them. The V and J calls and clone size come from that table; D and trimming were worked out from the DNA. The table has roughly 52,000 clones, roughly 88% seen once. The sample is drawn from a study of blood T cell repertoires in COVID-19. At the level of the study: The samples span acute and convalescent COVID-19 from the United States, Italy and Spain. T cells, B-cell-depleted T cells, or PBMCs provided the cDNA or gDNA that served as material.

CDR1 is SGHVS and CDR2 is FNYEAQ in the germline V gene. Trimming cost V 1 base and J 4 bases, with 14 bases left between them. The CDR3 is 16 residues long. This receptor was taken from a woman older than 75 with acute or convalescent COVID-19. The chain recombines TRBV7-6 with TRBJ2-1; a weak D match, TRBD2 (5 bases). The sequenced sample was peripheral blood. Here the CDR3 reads CASSLGSRALYNEQFF. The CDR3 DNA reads TGTGCCAGCAGCTTAGGTTCGCGGGCGCTATACAATGAGCAGTTCTTC. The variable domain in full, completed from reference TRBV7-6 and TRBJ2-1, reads GAGVSQSPRYKVTKRGQDVALRCDPISGHVSLYWYRQALGQGPEFLTYFNYEAQQDKSGLPNDRFSAERPEGSISTLTIQRTEQRDSAMYRCASSLGSRALYNEQFFGPGTRLTVL.